A single sample is the source of the 24 T cell receptor beta chains below, sequenced in a study of cytomegalovirus exposure and HLA in healthy donors (dated by TCRdb to about 2017). The library was generated by the immunoSEQ multiplex PCR assay. Held by TCRdb, this immuneACCESS table contains in-frame sequences only and omits some clones. Under half of the omission traces to an unresolved V gene where checked; the cause of the rest is unknown. Here the sample has over 150,000 clones; about nine tenths occur a single time. Jointly, the top ten make up 3.5% to 4.5% of the sample. Sequencing was carried out using PBMCs. These receptors all come from a man aged 18 to 35 in good health and CMV-seropositive.

The chain carries TRBV4-2 and TRBJ2-1, with TRBD2 matching 8 bases. Germline loops: CDR1 LGHNA, CDR2 YNFKEQ. Trimming removed 4 bases from V and 4 bases from J; junction bases left unmatched: 9. The CDR3 length is 16 residues. CDR3 bases: TGTGCCAGCAGCCCCCTTGGAATAGCGGGGTACAATGAGCAGTTCTTC. This gives the protein CASSPLGIAGYNEQFF.

The rearrangement joins TRBV20-1 to TRBJ2-1, with 9 positions matching TRBD2. V lost 3 bases and J lost 14; bases outside the gene matches: 5. This CDR3 comprises 11 residues. Germline CDR1 reads DFQATT; CDR2 reads SNEGSKA (reference sequence). CDR3 nucleotides: TGCAGTGCTAGTCTAGCGGGATTGAAGTTCTTC. This encodes CSASLAGLKFF.

V and J are TRBV5-1 and TRBJ2-7; 11 bases line up with TRBD1. The CDR3 is 14 amino acids. Trimming at V came to 3 bases and at J to 9 bases, leaving 8 bases not matched to a gene. Germline V gene sequence: CDR1 SGHRS, CDR2 YFSETQ. The CDR3 sequence: CASSSRTGGAGQYF. CDR3 DNA sequence: TGCGCCAGCAGCTCCCGGACAGGGGGCGCGGGGCAGTACTTC.

The V gene is TRBV13, the J gene TRBJ1-1; D is perhaps TRBD1 (6 bases). CDR3 size: 16 residues. V lost 8 bases to trimming and J lost 0 bases, with 19 bases between them. Germline CDR1 and CDR2: PRHDT and FYEKMQ (reference sequence). CDR3 loop: CASLPRGGSVNTEAFF. DNA for the CDR3: TGTGCCAGCTTACCTCGGGGGGGCTCGGTGAACACTGAAGCTTTCTTT.

The gene calls are TRBV6-1 and TRBJ2-7; 10 nucleotides agree with TRBD1. The V and J ends lost 7 bases and 2 bases, in that order; junction bases with no gene match: 8. This CDR3 has 15 residues. Germline values: CDR1 MNHNS, CDR2 SASEGT. The DNA for the CDR3 is TGTGCCAGCAATCCTGGGACAGGGGACCCCTACGAGCAGTACTTC. As protein: CASNPGTGDPYEQYF.

The chain couples TRBV6-4 to TRBJ2-5; 7 positions agree with TRBD1. CDR3 length: 15 amino acids. V shed 6 bases and J 5 bases; nucleotides not matched to a gene: 12. Germline V gives CDR1 MRHNA, CDR2 SNTAGT. This chain's CDR3 is CASSPTTGIGETQYF. The CDR3, as DNA: TGTGCCAGCAGCCCCACGACAGGGATCGGGGAGACCCAGTACTTC.

The J gene is TRBJ2-4, the V gene TRBV21-1; the table assigns TRBD2, which was not confirmed against the DNA. TRBV21-1 is assigned pseudogene status. The CDR3 runs to 17 residues. CDR3 residues: CASSKGGAGGPYDIQYF. The DNA of the CDR3 is TGTGCCAGCAGCAAAGGGGGTGCGGGAGGGCCTTATGACATTCAGTACTTC.

The V gene is TRBV30, the J gene TRBJ1-1; D uncertain. CDR1 is GTSNPN and CDR2 is SVGIG in the germline V gene (reference sequence). The CDR3 is made up of 14 amino acids. V was clipped by 0 bases and J by 0 bases, with 8 bases between them. The CDR3 loop reads CAWSVNGMNTEAFF. The CDR3 DNA follows: TGTGCCTGGAGTGTGAACGGGATGAACACTGAAGCTTTCTTT.

The chain combines TRBV6-1 with TRBJ2-7; TRBD2 might be the D (5 bases). The CDR3 totals 15 residues. V shed 1 base and J shed 3 bases, with 13 bases lying between them. Germline CDR1 MNHNS, CDR2 SASEGT. The CDR3 sequence is CASSEVAQGLYEQYF. CDR3 in DNA: TGTGCCAGCAGTGAAGTCGCACAAGGACTCTACGAGCAGTACTTC.

This clone is a singleton in its sample. V is TRBV28 and J is TRBJ1-2, with 7 positions matching TRBD1. From germline, CDR1 is MDHEN and CDR2 SYDVKM. V shed 6 bases and J 1 base; nucleotides not matched to a gene: 5. The CDR3 length is 14 residues. In DNA, the CDR3 is TGTGCCAGCAGAACGACAGGGAGTAACTATGGCTACACCTTC. This codes for CASRTTGSNYGYTF.

The J gene is TRBJ2-1, the V gene TRBV5-1; 9 bases line up with TRBD2. This CDR3 comprises 14 residues. The V segment lost 4 bases and the J segment 8 bases; nucleotides outside the gene matches: 7. The germline V gene encodes CDR1 SGHRS and CDR2 YFSETQ. The CDR3 sequence: CASSEAGGPYEQFF. In nucleotides, the CDR3 is TGCGCCAGCAGCGAGGCGGGAGGGCCGTATGAGCAGTTCTTC. Drawing the rest from reference TRBV5-1 and TRBJ2-1, the complete variable domain is KAGVTQTPRYLIKTRGQQVTLSCSPISGHRSVSWYQQTPGQGLQFLFEYFSETQRNKGNFPGRFSGRQFSNSRSEMNVSTLELGDSALYLCASSEAGGPYEQFFGPGTRLTVL.

The J gene is TRBJ2-7, the V gene TRBV27; 10 bases align to TRBD1. CDR1 MNHEY and CDR2 SMNVEV come from the germline V gene (reference sequence). Losses at the gene ends were 0 bases for V and 7 bases for J; bases not matched to a gene: 6. The CDR3 length is 15 residues. The CDR3 sequence: CASSLSTGGTGEQYF. CDR3 in DNA: TGTGCCAGCAGTTTATCGACAGGGGGCACTGGGGAGCAGTACTTC.

This clone was recorded a few times. This chain connects TRBV18 to TRBJ1-4; D possibly corresponds to TRBD1 (5 bases). This CDR3 has 14 residues. CDR1 and CDR2 (germline): KGHSH, LQKENI. The germline V and J ends were trimmed by 3 bases and 5 bases, with 10 bases remaining between them. CDR3 in amino acids: CASSPDIPNEKLFF. Here the CDR3 DNA reads TGTGCCAGCTCACCGGACATTCCGAATGAAAAACTGTTTTTT.

This chain links TRBV10-3 with TRBJ2-1, with TRBD1 matching over 8 bases. This CDR3 is built from 12 residues. The germline V gene has CDR1 ENHRY and CDR2 SYGVKD. Trimming at V came to 5 bases and at J to 9 bases, leaving 3 bases not matched to a gene. CDR3 sequence (DNA): TGTGCCATCAGTACACAGGGGGGTGAGCAGTTCTTC. Translation: CAISTQGGEQFF.

This chain links TRBV7-3 with TRBJ2-1; TRBD2 agrees at 11 bases. Germline lookup yields CDR1 SGHTA and CDR2 FQGTGA. Unmatched junction bases numbered 6, after V lost 5 bases and J lost 6 bases. This CDR3 comprises 15 residues. The DNA for the CDR3 is TGTGCCAGCAGCGCTAGACTAGCGGGAATCAATGAGCAGTTCTTC. Residues: CASSARLAGINEQFF.

This clone showed up just once. The rearrangement uses TRBV5-5 and TRBJ1-3; 7 positions match TRBD1. The germline V gene has CDR1 SGHKS and CDR2 YYEKEE (reference sequence). Germline trimming cut 3 bases from V and 0 bases from J; bases unmatched to any gene: 3. The CDR3 totals 15 residues. This chain's CDR3 is CASSWGQNSGNTIYF. The CDR3 DNA reads as TGTGCCAGCAGCTGGGGACAGAACTCTGGAAACACCATATATTTT. Using reference TRBV5-5 and TRBJ1-3 for the parts outside the CDR3, the full variable domain is DAGVTQSPTHLIKTRGQQVTLRCSPISGHKSVSWYQQVLGQGPQFIFQYYEKEERGRGNFPDRFSARQFPNYSSELNVNALLLGDSALYLCASSWGQNSGNTIYFGEGSWLTVV.

The chain links TRBV18 to TRBJ2-5; TRBD2 might be the D (5 bases). Germline CDR1 KGHSH, CDR2 LQKENI. The CDR3 spans 13 residues. V was shortened by 0 bases and J by 4 bases, with 6 bases between the two germline ends. CDR3 sequence (DNA): TGTGCCAGCTCACCACCGGCGGGAGAGACCCAGTACTTC. It translates to CASSPPAGETQYF.

The chain is built from TRBV14 and TRBJ2-7; 10 nucleotides line up with TRBD1. The CDR3 spans 15 residues. Trimming at V came to 2 bases and at J to 6 bases, leaving 7 bases not matched to a gene. CDR1 and CDR2 (germline): SGHDN, FVKESK. The CDR3 region is CASSQLDRGRPEQYF. The CDR3 DNA reads TGTGCCAGCAGCCAACTAGACAGGGGGCGCCCCGAGCAGTACTTC.

CDR3 sequence reads: CATSRESYNSPLHF. The CDR3 DNA reads as TGTGCCACCAGCAGAGAATCTTATAATTCACCCCTCCACTTT. The chain uses TRBV15 and TRBJ1-6; D not resolved. This CDR3 is built from 14 residues. The V gene's germline CDR1 is LNHNV and CDR2 YYDKDF (reference sequence). V lost 0 bases and J lost 4, with 4 bases in between. The full variable domain, its missing parts supplied by reference TRBV15 and TRBJ1-6, is DAMVIQNPRYQVTQFGKPVTLSCSQTLNHNVMYWYQQKSSQAPKLLFHYYDKDFNNEADTPDNFQSRRPNTSFCFLDIRSPGLGDTAMYLCATSRESYNSPLHFGNGTRLTVT.

The chain joins TRBV7-8 to TRBJ2-1; D gene unclear. This CDR3 is 13 amino acids long. Germline-derived CDR1 and CDR2 are SGHVS and FQNEAQ. Trimming removed 5 bases from V and 3 bases from J, with 8 bases in between. In DNA, the CDR3 is TGTGCCAGCAGCCTTAACTTCTACAATGAGCAGTTCTTC. Protein: CASSLNFYNEQFF.

The chain employs TRBV15 and TRBJ1-4, with 9 bases aligning to TRBD1. The J segment lost 7 bases and the V segment lost 1 base, leaving 7 bases of the junction unmatched. CDR1 LNHNV and CDR2 YYDKDF come from the germline V gene (reference sequence). This CDR3 contains 16 residues. CDR3 amino acids: CATSRGGTGLREKLFF. The CDR3 bases are TGTGCCACCAGCAGAGGCGGGACAGGGTTACGTGAAAAACTGTTTTTT.

V is TRBV4-1 and J is TRBJ2-7; D gene ambiguous. The CDR3 is 15 residues long. V was trimmed by 1 base and J by 4 bases, leaving 14 bases between them. In germline, CDR1 is MGHRA, CDR2 YSYEKL. In DNA, the CDR3 is TGCGCCAGCAGCCAAGTCTCCTACTCCCCTTACGAGCAGTACTTC. Translating it yields CASSQVSYSPYEQYF.

This clone came up once. V and J are TRBV5-1 and TRBJ1-1; 8 bases map to TRBD1. The V and J ends lost 3 bases and 5 bases, in that order; junction bases with no gene match: 12. CDR3 length: 16 residues. In germline, CDR1 is SGHRS, CDR2 YFSETQ. The CDR3 loop is CASSSTPGGRFTEAFF. The CDR3, as DNA: TGCGCCAGCAGCTCGACTCCAGGGGGCAGATTTACTGAAGCTTTCTTT.

This chain links TRBV6-5 with TRBJ2-1; the match to TRBD2 covers 8 bases. V trimming: 5 bases; J trimming: 5 bases; junction bases outside the gene matches: 5. Germline CDR1 reads MNHEY; CDR2 reads SVGAGI. The CDR3 is 14 residues long. For the CDR3, the DNA is TGTGCCAGCAGTCCCGGACTAGCCGACAATGAGCAGTTCTTC. Amino acid sequence: CASSPGLADNEQFF.